This T cell receptor beta chain was recorded in a study of blood T cell repertoires in COVID-19. Which cohort a participant joined came from the clinical history participants gave. The data were produced by immunoSEQ multiplex PCR, yet TCRdb's version contains in-frame clones alone and is incomplete. Seen here are some 240,000 clones, around 90% observed once, and the top ten hold around 3.1%. The receptor was isolated from a middle-aged woman who had been exposed to COVID-19. Material: PBMCs or T cells enriched from blood (not recorded which).

CDR3 sequence: CASSLDWGRADTQYF. CDR3 coding DNA: TGTGCCAGCAGCTTGGACTGGGGGAGGGCAGATACGCAGTATTTT. The V gene is TRBV5-6, the J gene TRBJ2-3; 7 nucleotides line up with TRBD2. The germline gives CDR1 SGHDT, CDR2 YYEEEE. With 0 bases clipped from V and 4 bases from J, the junction kept 5 bases outside the gene matches. The CDR3 has 15 amino acids.